These 17 T cell receptor beta chains were sequenced from one sample in a study of cytomegalovirus exposure and HLA in healthy donors. This PCR relied on a set of 60 Vbeta primers and 13 Jbeta primers. Measured with immunoSEQ multiplex PCR; TCRdb has only the in-frame clones, and not every one. The sample has some 110,000 clones, 70% to 80% seen once. Sequenced: PBMCs. Receptor source: a man in his thirties or forties in good health and CMV-seropositive.

This clone came up once. CDR3 sequence reads: CASRDRGRGGELFF. CDR3 DNA sequence: TGTGCCAGCAGAGATAGGGGGCGGGGCGGGGAGCTGTTTTTT. This chain links TRBV6-6 with TRBJ2-2, with D possibly matching TRBD1 (7 bases). V was clipped by 6 bases and J by 7 bases, with 15 bases between them. In germline, CDR1 is MNHNY, CDR2 SVGAGI (reference sequence). CDR3 length: 14 residues.

This rearrangement joins TRBV21-1 to TRBJ1-6. TRBV21-1 is flagged as a pseudogene. The CDR3 contains 15 residues. The CDR3, as DNA: TGTGCCAGCAGCAAAGTGGTCGGAGGCCATTCACCCCTCCACTTT. Translation gives CASSKVVGGHSPLHF.

In its sample, this clone was seen a few times. The chain recombines TRBV6-1 with TRBJ2-1, with 8 bases matching TRBD1. CDR1 and CDR2 from the germline V gene are MNHNS and SASEGT. Trimming removed 4 bases from V and 0 bases from J; junction bases left unmatched: 2. This CDR3 has 15 amino acids. The CDR3 bases are TGTGCCAGCAGTGTACAGGGGGGCTCCTACAATGAGCAGTTCTTC. Translation: CASSVQGGSYNEQFF.

V usage is TRBV19 and J usage is TRBJ1-6; D not certain. The CDR3 loop spans 15 amino acids. Germline V gives CDR1 LNHDA, CDR2 SQIVND (reference sequence). Trimming took 5 bases from V and 9 from J, leaving 17 bases between them. Here the CDR3 DNA reads TGTGCCAGTAGTGTCGGGGTTCAGATTGGTTCACCCCTCCACTTT. This sequence encodes CASSVGVQIGSPLHF.

The rearrangement joins TRBV5-6 to TRBJ1-4, with TRBD1 as a possible D gene (5 bases). There are 15 residues in the CDR3. The V gene's germline CDR1 is SGHDT and CDR2 YYEEEE. Between the trimmed V and J ends, which lost 3 bases and 6 bases, there was a span of 15 bases. The CDR3 region has the DNA TGTGCCAGCAGCTCCTCAGGGACGGGGGATGAAAAACTGTTTTTT. Translating gives CASSSSGTGDEKLFF. The whole variable domain, filled in from reference TRBV5-6 and TRBJ1-4, reads DAGVTQSPTHLIKTRGQQVTLRCSPKSGHDTVSWYQQALGQGPQFIFQYYEEEERQRGNFPDRFSGHQFPNYSSELNVNALLLGDSALYLCASSSSGTGDEKLFFGSGTQLSVL.

The J gene is TRBJ2-2, the V gene TRBV7-6, with TRBD2 matching 7 bases. CDR1 SGHVS and CDR2 FNYEAQ come from the germline V gene. V lost 3 bases to trimming and J lost 0 bases; unmatched junction nucleotides: 4. This CDR3 has 16 residues. The CDR3 region has the DNA TGTGCCAGCAGCTTGCAACTAGCGTCGAACACCGGGGAGCTGTTTTTT. This codes for CASSLQLASNTGELFF.

The genes are TRBV5-8 and TRBJ2-7; possibly TRBD2 for D (6 bases). This CDR3 is 15 amino acids long. Germline V lookup: CDR1 SGHTS, CDR2 YDEGEE. Trimming shortened V by 2 bases and J by 6 bases, and 18 bases separated the two germline ends. For the CDR3, the DNA is TGTGCCAGCAGCTTCCGGGACTTGGCTTATCGCGAGCAGTACTTC. Translation gives CASSFRDLAYREQYF.

This clone appeared once. The chain combines TRBV5-5 with TRBJ2-3; D may be TRBD1 (6 bases). This CDR3 region has 15 residues. The V gene's germline CDR1 is SGHKS and CDR2 YYEKEE (reference sequence). The ends were cut back, 5 bases at V and 0 bases at J, with 13 bases in the middle. The CDR3 sequence: CASRTQGISTDTQYF. In nucleotides, the CDR3 is TGTGCCAGCAGAACACAGGGAATTAGCACAGATACGCAGTATTTT.

The chain combines TRBV10-3 with TRBJ2-5; 7 nucleotides agree with TRBD2. CDR1 and CDR2 from the germline V gene are ENHRY and SYGVKD. This CDR3 comprises 15 residues. J gave up 4 bases and V 3 bases, and 8 bases lay outside the gene matches. The CDR3 nucleotides read TGTGCCATCAGTGACTACGGGACGGGGGGAGAGACCCAGTACTTC. Encoded protein: CAISDYGTGGETQYF.

This clone was recorded a few times. The V and J genes are TRBV5-8 and TRBJ1-1; 8 nucleotides align to TRBD1. Germline CDR1 reads SGHTS; CDR2 reads YDEGEE. The ends lost 5 bases at V and 5 bases at J; junction bases unmatched: 17. There are 17 residues in the CDR3. The CDR3 spells CASRRGQGDARGTEAFF. The CDR3 DNA reads as TGTGCCAGCAGGAGAGGACAGGGAGATGCTCGGGGGACTGAAGCTTTCTTT.

V and J are TRBV7-8 and TRBJ1-4; 9 positions match TRBD1. CDR1 SGHVS and CDR2 FQNEAQ come from the germline V gene. The length of the CDR3 is 15 residues. After removal of 5 bases from V and 3 bases from J, the junction contained 4 bases not matched to a gene. CDR3: CASSPTGGPNEKLFF. Here the CDR3 DNA reads TGTGCCAGCAGCCCCACAGGGGGCCCTAATGAAAAACTGTTTTTT.

In nucleotides, the CDR3 is TGTGCCAGCAGCTTAGGGAGCGGGGAGAGGGGTACGCAGTATTTT. Translated: CASSLGSGERGTQYF. V gene TRBV7-3 combines with J gene TRBJ2-3, with TRBD2 matching over 7 bases. CDR1 is SGHTA and CDR2 is FQGTGA in the germline V gene. V shed 2 bases and J 8 bases; nucleotides not matched to a gene: 10. CDR3 length equals 15 residues.

The chain uses TRBV2 and TRBJ2-5, with a possible D match to TRBD2 (5 bases). The germline CDR1 and CDR2 sequences are SNHLY and FYNNEI. The V end lost 6 bases, the J end lost 5 bases, and 7 bases lay between the germline ends. This CDR3 region has 11 residues. CDR3 nucleotide sequence: TGTGCCAGCAGGGGCGGGGAGACCCAGTACTTC. It codes for CASRGGETQYF.

The DNA of the CDR3 is TGCGCCAGCAGCTTGGATGGACAGGGGGCGGGGGAGCAGTACTTC. This codes for CASSLDGQGAGEQYF. V usage is TRBV5-1 and J usage is TRBJ2-7; 11 bases agree with TRBD1. Per germline, CDR1 SGHRS and CDR2 YFSETQ. Losses at the gene ends were 0 bases for V and 7 bases for J; bases not matched to a gene: 6. The CDR3 has 15 amino acids. The full variable domain, its missing parts supplied by reference TRBV5-1 and TRBJ2-7, is KAGVTQTPRYLIKTRGQQVTLSCSPISGHRSVSWYQQTPGQGLQFLFEYFSETQRNKGNFPGRFSGRQFSNSRSEMNVSTLELGDSALYLCASSLDGQGAGEQYFGPGTRLTVT.

The genes are TRBV7-2 and TRBJ2-4; TRBD1 might be the D (5 bases). Looked up from germline, CDR1 is SGHTA and CDR2 is FQGNSA. V gave up 3 bases and J gave up 6 bases, with 15 bases separating them. The CDR3 sequence is 15 residues long. The CDR3 DNA is TGTGCCAGCAGCTTTATCTGGGGCAGGTCAAACATTCAGTACTTC. Protein product: CASSFIWGRSNIQYF.

The chain couples TRBV27 to TRBJ2-3; 7 bases fit TRBD2. The CDR3 totals 15 residues. Looked up from germline, CDR1 is MNHEY and CDR2 is SMNVEV (reference sequence). V was pared by 1 base and J by 2 bases, with 3 bases of the junction left unmatched. The DNA for the CDR3 is TGTGCCAGCAGTTTATACCTAGCGGTCACAGATACGCAGTATTTT. Translating it yields CASSLYLAVTDTQYF.

This clone is a singleton in its sample. The rearrangement links TRBV28 to TRBJ2-2, with a tentative D call TRBD2 (5 bases). This CDR3 has 12 residues. Germline V gene data show CDR1 as MDHEN and CDR2 as SYDVKM. V lost 5 bases and J 8 bases, leaving 9 bases between the germline ends. DNA for the CDR3: TGTGCCAGCAGTGAGGGCGGAGGGGAGCTGTTTTTT. Translated: CASSEGGGELFF.